A selection of T cell receptor beta chains follows, all from one sample in a study of tumor-infiltrating lymphocytes in primary liver carcinoma. TCRdb used MiXCR to reprocess the multiplex PCR reads, holding one entry per CDR3 protein. This sample has more than 150,000 distinct CDR3 sequences, with approximately 60% found just once. Sequenced input: peripheral blood. The receptors shown here come from a man aged 40-55 years with primary liver carcinoma and hepatitis B virus infection. CDR3s include the opening cysteine and the closing phenylalanine or tryptophan. The order of the fields is clone size, D gene, V gene, J gene, CDR3 protein, CDR3 DNA. A D gene is named only where the DNA matches it firmly. A clone size is listed for some rows: how often the clone was seen (once, few, many), or a class if it is expanded.

NA	NA	TRBV4-2	TRBJ2-3	CASSQVTGTTDTQYF	TGTGCCAGCAGCCAAGTAACAGGTACCACAGATACGCAGTATTTT
NA	NA	TRBV6-5	TRBJ2-3	CASSLGTIADTQYF	TGTGCCAGCAGCCTCGGGACAATCGCAGATACGCAGTATTTT
many	NA	TRBV11-2	TRBJ2-7	CASSLGGNRDEQYF	TGTGCCAGCAGCTTAGGGGGGAACCGGGACGAGCAGTACTTC
NA	NA	TRBV29-1	TRBJ2-7	CSAEISASSYEQYF	TGCAGCGCTGAGATTAGCGCTTCCTCCTACGAGCAGTACTTC
many	TRBD2	TRBV4-2	TRBJ2-7	CASSQGGSFEQYF	TGTGCCAGCAGCCAAGGCGGGAGTTTCGAGCAGTACTTC
few	NA	TRBV4-1	TRBJ2-7	CASSPHLRTNYEQYF	TGCGCCAGCAGCCCCCACCTTCGGACAAACTACGAGCAGTACTTC
few	NA	TRBV5-1	TRBJ2-5	CASSLSLKETQYF	TGCGCCAGCAGCCTGAGTCTTAAAGAGACCCAGTACTTC
few	NA	TRBV10-1	TRBJ2-3	CASSEPEHTDTQYF	TGCGCCAGCAGTGAGCCGGAACACACAGATACGCAGTATTTT
few	NA	TRBV7-9	TRBJ2-5	CASSPQRTVKETQYF	TGTGCCAGCAGCCCACAAAGGACGGTAAAAGAGACCCAGTACTTC
NA	NA	TRBV29-1	TRBJ2-3	CSVSSAHSSDTQYF	TGCAGCGTTTCATCGGCTCATAGCTCAGATACGCAGTATTTT
NA	TRBD2	TRBV12-3/TRBV12-4	TRBJ2-1	CASSAGLAGIYEQFF	TGTGCCAGCAGCGCGGGACTAGCGGGAATATATGAGCAGTTCTTC
once	NA	TRBV12-3/TRBV12-4	TRBJ2-5	CASPNTGGAGETQYF	TGTGCCAGCCCCAACACCGGGGGAGCTGGAGAGACCCAGTACTTC
once	NA	TRBV11-3	TRBJ2-1	CVGSPGTYFSREQFF	TGTGTCGGCAGCCCCGGGACTTATTTTTCCCGGGAGCAGTTCTTC
NA	TRBD1	TRBV5-1	TRBJ2-1	CASSRGGSSSDEQFF	TGCGCCAGCAGCAGAGGGGGCTCTTCGTCAGATGAGCAGTTCTTC
NA	NA	TRBV6-2/TRBV6-3	TRBJ1-1	CASNRVLTGRAFF	TGTGCCAGCAACCGGGTGCTTACGGGACGGGCTTTCTTT
NA	TRBD1	TRBV6-5	TRBJ1-2	CASSPDRWNYGYTF	TGTGCCAGCAGTCCGGACAGGTGGAACTATGGCTACACCTTC
NA	TRBD2	TRBV6-5	TRBJ2-3	CASSWTSGRADTQYF	TGTGCCAGCAGTTGGACTAGCGGGAGAGCAGATACGCAGTATTTT
many	TRBD2	TRBV29-1	TRBJ2-3	CSVVSGMGTDTQYF	TGCAGCGTTGTTAGCGGGATGGGGACAGATACGCAGTATTTT
few	TRBD2	TRBV6-2/TRBV6-3	TRBJ2-7	CASSGTSVYEQYF	TGTGCCAGCAGTGGGACTAGCGTCTACGAGCAGTACTTC
NA	NA	TRBV4-1	TRBJ2-3	CASSGHYTDTQYF	TGCGCCAGCTCGGGACACTACACAGATACGCAGTATTTT
NA	TRBD2	TRBV4-1	TRBJ2-3	CASSQDWASGEDTQYF	TGCGCCAGCAGCCAAGATTGGGCTAGCGGTGAAGATACGCAGTATTTT
NA	TRBD1	TRBV11-2	TRBJ2-3	CASKGQDLTVTQYF	TGCGCCAGCAAGGGACAGGACCTCACAGTTACGCAGTATTTT
NA	NA	TRBV5-1	TRBJ1-6	CASSLLTGGSSLHF	TGCGCCAGCAGCTTGTTGACAGGAGGCTCATCCCTCCACTTT
NA	TRBD1	TRBV14	TRBJ2-7	CAIIPGTGGEQYF	TGTGCCATCATTCCCGGGACAGGGGGCGAGCAGTACTTC
few	NA	TRBV11-2	TRBJ2-4	CASSLMEAKNIQYF	TGTGCCAGCAGCTTGATGGAAGCCAAAAACATTCAGTACTTC
NA	NA	TRBV4-1	TRBJ2-1	CASSQGLGTNGQFF	TGCGCCAGCAGCCAAGGGCTAGGGACCAATGGGCAGTTCTTC
NA	NA	TRBV12-3/TRBV12-4	TRBJ2-7	CASTEPGLTFHEQYF	TGTGCCAGCACCGAACCGGGACTGACTTTTCACGAGCAGTACTTC
NA	TRBD1	TRBV30	TRBJ1-4	CAWSTRQGAPDEKLFF	TGTGCCTGGAGTACGAGACAGGGGGCTCCTGATGAAAAACTGTTTTTT
NA	TRBD1	TRBV29-1	TRBJ2-5	CSVFQGEETQYF	TGCAGCGTTTTCCAGGGGGAAGAGACCCAGTACTTC
once	TRBD1	TRBV11-2	TRBJ1-2	CASGCRQGGTYGYTF	TGTGCCAGCGGCTGTCGACAGGGGGGGACCTATGGCTACACCTTC
NA	NA	TRBV29-1	TRBJ2-2	CGVSGTGNTGELFF	TGCGGCGTCTCCGGGACGGGTAACACCGGGGAGCTGTTTTTT
NA	NA	TRBV28	TRBJ1-1	CASSFLNTEAFF	TGTGCCAGCAGTTTTTTGAACACTGAAGCTTTCTTT
many	TRBD1	TRBV11-2	TRBJ2-1	CASSLGPGQNSYNEQFF	TGTGCCAGCAGCTTAGGACCGGGACAGAACTCCTACAATGAGCAGTTCTTC
NA	NA	TRBV11-2	TRBJ2-1	CASNLDLVSDEQFF	TGTGCCAGCAACTTAGACTTGGTTTCCGATGAGCAGTTCTTC
NA	NA	TRBV11-3	TRBJ1-5	CASSLDLGVAQPQHF	TGTGCCAGTAGCTTAGATCTGGGGGTGGCTCAGCCCCAGCATTTT
NA	TRBD1	TRBV11-2	TRBJ2-3	CASSFRDRRTDRQYF	TGTGCCAGCAGCTTTCGGGACAGACGCACAGATAGGCAGTATTTT
NA	NA	TRBV4-1	TRBJ2-1	CASSRDARNEQFF	TGCGCCAGCAGCCGGGACGCTCGAAATGAGCAGTTCTTC
many	NA	TRBV6-2/TRBV6-3	TRBJ2-1	CASSPLQGGEQFF	TGTGCCAGCAGCCCTCTCCAGGGGGGTGAGCAGTTCTTC
NA	NA	TRBV7-9	TRBJ2-5	CANSLGQTTAQETQYF	TGTGCCAACAGCTTAGGACAGACGACAGCCCAAGAGACCCAGTACTTC
many	TRBD2	TRBV11-3	TRBJ2-1	CASSLVSGSYNEQFF	TGTGCCAGCAGCTTAGTTAGCGGGTCCTACAATGAGCAGTTCTTC
NA	NA	TRBV12-3/TRBV12-4	TRBJ1-4	CASSQQSANEKLFF	TGTGCCAGCAGCCAGCAATCTGCTAATGAAAAACTGTTTTTT
few	TRBD1	TRBV4-1	TRBJ2-3	CASSQEGTAPGGDTQYF	TGCGCCAGCAGCCAAGAGGGGACGGCACCAGGGGGAGATACGCAGTATTTT
few	TRBD1	TRBV6-1	TRBJ2-4	CASSVRTGEAKNIQYF	TGTGCCAGCAGTGTTAGGACAGGGGAGGCCAAAAACATTCAGTACTTC
few	TRBD2	TRBV6-2/TRBV6-3	TRBJ2-1	CASTNSGRAHNEQFF	TGTGCCAGCACCAATAGCGGGAGGGCCCACAATGAGCAGTTCTTC
NA	NA	TRBV29-1	TRBJ1-1	CSVVMNTEAFF	TGCAGCGTTGTAATGAACACTGAAGCTTTCTTT
once	NA	TRBV11-2	TRBJ2-7	CASSLKGVGEQYF	TGTGCCAGCAGCTTAAAGGGCGTTGGCGAGCAGTACTTC
NA	NA	TRBV4-1	TRBJ2-2	CASSLRQGEAGGLFF	TGCGCCAGTAGCCTGAGACAGGGAGAAGCCGGGGGGCTGTTTTTT
many	TRBD2	TRBV5-6	TRBJ2-1	CASTSRAGEYNEQFF	TGTGCCAGCACCTCGAGGGCGGGGGAGTACAATGAGCAGTTCTTC
NA	NA	TRBV10-1	TRBJ2-5	CASTDENTKQETQYF	TGCGCCAGCACTGATGAGAACACGAAGCAAGAGACCCAGTACTTC
NA	TRBD2	TRBV11-2	TRBJ2-3	CACSPPGGRGTDTQYF	TGTGCCTGCAGCCCCCCAGGCGGGAGAGGGACAGATACGCAGTATTTT
NA	NA	TRBV12-3/TRBV12-4	TRBJ2-3	CASSFGHFTDTQYF	TGTGCCAGCAGTTTTGGCCACTTCACAGATACGCAGTATTTT
NA	NA	TRBV11-3	TRBJ2-3	CTSSSGYGDTQFF	TGTACCAGCAGCTCGGGGTACGGAGATACGCAGTTTTTT
once	NA	TRBV11-2	TRBJ2-1	CASSSRGSSLDEQFF	TGTGCCAGCAGTTCCAGGGGCTCTAGTCTCGATGAGCAGTTCTTC
NA	NA	TRBV10-3	TRBJ2-7	CAISNGHYEGPYEQYF	TGTGCCATCAGCAACGGACATTACGAAGGCCCCTACGAGCAGTACTTC
many	NA	TRBV12-3/TRBV12-4	TRBJ1-2	CASSLAARGNYGYTF	TGTGCCAGCAGTTTAGCCGCTCGGGGGAACTATGGCTACACCTTC